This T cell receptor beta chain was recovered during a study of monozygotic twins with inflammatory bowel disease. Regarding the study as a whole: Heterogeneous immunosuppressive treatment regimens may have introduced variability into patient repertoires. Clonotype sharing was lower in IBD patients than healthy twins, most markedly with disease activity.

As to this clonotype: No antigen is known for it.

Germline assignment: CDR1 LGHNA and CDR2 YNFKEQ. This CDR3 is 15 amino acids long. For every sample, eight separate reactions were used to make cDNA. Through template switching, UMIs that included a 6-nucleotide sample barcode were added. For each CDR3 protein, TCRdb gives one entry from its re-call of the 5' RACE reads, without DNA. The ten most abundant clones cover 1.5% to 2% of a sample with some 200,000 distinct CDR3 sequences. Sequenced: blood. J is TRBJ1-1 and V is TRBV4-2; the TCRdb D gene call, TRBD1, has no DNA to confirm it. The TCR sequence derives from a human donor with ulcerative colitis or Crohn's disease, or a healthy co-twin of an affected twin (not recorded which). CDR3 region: CASSHGQGPDTEAFF.